This TCR beta chain stems from a study of regulatory T cells in long-lasting Graves disease. About the study: Over-5-year antithyroid drug use with positive TSH receptor antibodies defined persistent Graves' disease in the study.

Overall study results and limits: Thyroid tissue was not sampled; only peripheral blood was.

Time point in this sample: persistent/refractory GD, antithyroid drugs over 5 years with positive TRAb. Isolated PBMC RNA provided the starting material for the TCR library. EDTA tubes held approximately 8.8 milliliters of peripheral blood from each patient. This clonotype was seen repeatedly, ten times or more. Its antigen is undetermined. Its ends do not fully match the called genes, so a read error is possible. Both iRepertoire HTBI primers and Arm-PCR of CDR3 regions were used to build the TCR beta libraries. TCRdb ran MiXCR on the multiplex PCR reads and lists one entry per CDR3 protein. In the table there are roughly 470,000 distinct CDR3 sequences, around 20% of which are singletons. This clonotype originated in a female donor with Graves disease. The sequences come from peripheral blood mononuclear cells (PBMCs), collected when the disease was refractory, from a patient treated with antithyroid drugs.

The CDR3 here is CASSSEGGSYQPQHF. The CDR3 region has the DNA TGTGCCAGCAGTTCTGAGGGGGGTAGCTATCAGCCCCAGCATTTT. J is TRBJ1-5 and V is TRBV27; tentatively, D is TRBD1 (6 bases). The CDR3 has 15 residues. In germline, CDR1 is MNHEY, CDR2 SMNVEV (reference sequence).